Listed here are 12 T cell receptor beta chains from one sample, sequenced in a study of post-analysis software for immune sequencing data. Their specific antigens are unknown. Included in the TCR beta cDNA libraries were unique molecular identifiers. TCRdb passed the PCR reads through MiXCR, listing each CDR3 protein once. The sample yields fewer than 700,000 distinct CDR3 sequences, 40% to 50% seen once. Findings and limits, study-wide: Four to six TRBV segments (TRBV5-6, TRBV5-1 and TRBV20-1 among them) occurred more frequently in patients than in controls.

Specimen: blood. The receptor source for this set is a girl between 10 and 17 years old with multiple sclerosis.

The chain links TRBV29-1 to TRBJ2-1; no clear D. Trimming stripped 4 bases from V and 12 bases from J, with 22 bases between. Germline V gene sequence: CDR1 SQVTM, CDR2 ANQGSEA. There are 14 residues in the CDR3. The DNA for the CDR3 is TGCAGCGTTGCCGCCACGGCCACCGCATCGGGGCAGTTCTTC. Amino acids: CSVAATATASGQFF.

CDR3 in amino acids: CASSCQGVPTDTQYF. DNA of the CDR3: TGTGCCAGCAGTTGCCAGGGGGTCCCCACAGATACGCAGTATTTT. This chain connects TRBV6-5 to TRBJ2-3; 7 positions match TRBD1. V trimming: 4 bases; J trimming: 2 bases; junction bases outside the gene matches: 6. The CDR3 totals 15 residues. Germline values: CDR1 MNHEY, CDR2 SVGAGI.

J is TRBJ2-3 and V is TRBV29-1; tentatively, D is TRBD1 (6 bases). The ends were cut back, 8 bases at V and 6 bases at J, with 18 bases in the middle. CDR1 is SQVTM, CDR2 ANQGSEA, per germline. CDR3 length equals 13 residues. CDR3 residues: CSLGHPGSDTQYF. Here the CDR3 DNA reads TGCAGCCTGGGACACCCAGGGTCGGATACGCAGTATTTT.

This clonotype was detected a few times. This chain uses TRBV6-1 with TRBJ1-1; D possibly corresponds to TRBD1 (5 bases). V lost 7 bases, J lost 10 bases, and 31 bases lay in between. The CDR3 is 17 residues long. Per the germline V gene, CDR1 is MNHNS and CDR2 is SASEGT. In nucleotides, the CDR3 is TGTGCCAGCAATAGGCGGGGCGGGGGACTAGGGAGGATAGTAGCTTTCTTT. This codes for CASNRRGGGLGRIVAFF.

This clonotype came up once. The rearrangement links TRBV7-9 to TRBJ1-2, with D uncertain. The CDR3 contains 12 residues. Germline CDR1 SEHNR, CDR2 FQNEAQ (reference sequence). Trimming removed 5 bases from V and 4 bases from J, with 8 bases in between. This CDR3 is CASSPPFYGYTF. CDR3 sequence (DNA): TGTGCCAGCAGCCCCCCGTTCTATGGCTACACCTTC.

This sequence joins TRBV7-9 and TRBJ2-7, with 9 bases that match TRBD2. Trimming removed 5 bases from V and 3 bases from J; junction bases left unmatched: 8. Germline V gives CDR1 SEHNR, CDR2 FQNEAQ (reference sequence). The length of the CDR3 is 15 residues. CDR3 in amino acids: CASSPPGLANYEQYF. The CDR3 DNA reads TGTGCCAGCAGCCCACCGGGACTAGCAAACTACGAGCAGTACTTC.

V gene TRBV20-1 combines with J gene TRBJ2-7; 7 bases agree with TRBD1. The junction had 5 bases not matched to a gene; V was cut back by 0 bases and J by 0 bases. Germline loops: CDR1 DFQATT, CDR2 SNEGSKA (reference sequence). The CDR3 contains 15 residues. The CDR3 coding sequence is TGCAGTGCTAGAGATTACGGGACAGCCTCCTACGAGCAGTACTTC. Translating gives CSARDYGTASYEQYF.

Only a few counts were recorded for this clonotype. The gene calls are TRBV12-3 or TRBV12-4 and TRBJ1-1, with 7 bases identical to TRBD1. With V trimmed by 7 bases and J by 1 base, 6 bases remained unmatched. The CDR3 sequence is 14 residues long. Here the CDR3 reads CASNEGQPNTEAFF. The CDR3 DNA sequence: TGTGCCAGCAACGAGGGACAGCCGAACACTGAAGCTTTCTTT.

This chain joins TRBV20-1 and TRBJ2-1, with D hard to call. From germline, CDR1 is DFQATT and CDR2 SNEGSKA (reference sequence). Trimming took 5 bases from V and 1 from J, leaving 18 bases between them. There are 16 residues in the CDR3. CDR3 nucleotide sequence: TGCAGTGCTTGGCCGTTTGGTGACGTTTCCTACAATGAGCAGTTCTTC. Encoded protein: CSAWPFGDVSYNEQFF.

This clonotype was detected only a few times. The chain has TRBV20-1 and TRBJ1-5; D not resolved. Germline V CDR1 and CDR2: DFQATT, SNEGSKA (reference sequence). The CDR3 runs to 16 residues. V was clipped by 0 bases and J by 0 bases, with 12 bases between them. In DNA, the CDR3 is TGCAGTGCTAGAGATCCTGAAGGGCGTAGCAATCAGCCCCAGCATTTT. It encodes CSARDPEGRSNQPQHF.

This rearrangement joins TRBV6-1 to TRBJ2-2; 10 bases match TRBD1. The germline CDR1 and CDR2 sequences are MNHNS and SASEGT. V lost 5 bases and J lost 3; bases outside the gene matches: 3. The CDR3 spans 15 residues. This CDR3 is CASSPGTGDTGELFF. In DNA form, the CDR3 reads TGTGCCAGCAGTCCCGGGACAGGGGACACCGGGGAGCTGTTTTTT.

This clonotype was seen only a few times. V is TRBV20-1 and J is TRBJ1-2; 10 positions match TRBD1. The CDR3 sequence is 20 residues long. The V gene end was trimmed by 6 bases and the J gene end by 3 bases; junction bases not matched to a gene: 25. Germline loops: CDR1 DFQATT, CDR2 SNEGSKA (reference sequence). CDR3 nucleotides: TGCAGTGCCCGCCCTCGAGCCCACCGGAGACAGGGGGCCAGGGACTATGGCTACACCTTC. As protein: CSARPRAHRRQGARDYGYTF.